Below are 30 T cell receptor beta chains sequenced from a single sample in a study of T cell responses to AZD1222 COVID-19 vaccine. Sequencing used immunoSEQ multiplex PCR; TCRdb keeps in-frame clones, though not all of them. This repertoire shows roughly 120,000 clones, around 82% found once; its top ten account for less than 5%. Specimen: peripheral blood, collected on day 0 of AZD1222 vaccination. These receptors were taken from an adult in good health.

This chain uses TRBV11-3 with TRBJ2-1; D is unresolved. CDR1 and CDR2 from the germline V gene are SGHNT and YENEEA. Trimming shortened V by 1 base and J by 10 bases, and 14 bases separated the two germline ends. The CDR3 sequence is 14 residues long. CDR3: CASSLGTGPREQFF. DNA of the CDR3: TGTGCCAGCAGCTTAGGGACGGGTCCGAGGGAGCAGTTCTTC. The full variable domain, rest sourced from reference TRBV11-3 and TRBJ2-1, is EAGVVQSPRYKIIEKKQPVAFWCNPISGHNTLYWYLQNLGQGPELLIRYENEEAVDDSQLPKDRFSAERLKGVDSTLKIQPAELGDSAVYLCASSLGTGPREQFFGPGTRLTVL.

The chain couples TRBV7-8 to TRBJ2-5, with a possible D match to TRBD2 (6 bases). This CDR3 has 14 residues. V lost 0 bases to trimming and J lost 2 bases, with 7 bases between them. CDR1 is SGHVS and CDR2 is FQNEAQ in the germline V gene. The CDR3 spells CASSLAGLQETQYF. The CDR3, as DNA: TGTGCCAGCAGCTTAGCGGGACTGCAAGAGACCCAGTACTTC.

The chain has TRBV5-1 and TRBJ2-2; D not certain. The V and J ends lost 1 base and 1 base respectively, with 11 bases between them. In germline, CDR1 is SGHRS, CDR2 YFSETQ. CDR3 length equals 16 residues. Written as DNA, the CDR3 is TGCGCCAGCAGCTTGTCCAGCACACTGAACACCGGGGAGCTGTTTTTT. Its protein product is CASSLSSTLNTGELFF. Together with reference TRBV5-1 and TRBJ2-2, the CDR3 gives the full variable domain: KAGVTQTPRYLIKTRGQQVTLSCSPISGHRSVSWYQQTPGQGLQFLFEYFSETQRNKGNFPGRFSGRQFSNSRSEMNVSTLELGDSALYLCASSLSSTLNTGELFFGEGSRLTVL.

The V gene is TRBV10-2, the J gene TRBJ1-1, with D maybe TRBD1 (6 bases). V shed 7 bases and J shed 5 bases, with 14 bases lying between them. In germline, CDR1 is WSHSY, CDR2 SAAADI. The CDR3 length is 13 residues. CDR3 in DNA: TGCGCCAGCACCGGGACACAAGCGACTGAAGCTTTCTTT. This gives the protein CASTGTQATEAFF.

The V and J genes are TRBV5-6 and TRBJ1-5, with a tentative D call TRBD1 (6 bases). The CDR3 is 15 residues long. Germline CDR1 SGHDT, CDR2 YYEEEE. The V and J ends lost 3 bases and 0 bases respectively, with 10 bases between them. The CDR3 sequence: CASSYGTTSNQPQHF. The DNA for the CDR3 is TGTGCCAGCAGCTACGGGACAACTAGCAATCAGCCCCAGCATTTT.

This clone came up once. The V and J genes are TRBV29-1 and TRBJ1-1; TRBD1 matches at 7 bases. J lost 0 bases, V lost 4 bases, and 5 bases had no gene match. The CDR3 sequence is 14 residues long. Germline values: CDR1 SQVTM, CDR2 ANQGSEA. CDR3 sequence reads: CSVGGGQLNTEAFF. CDR3 in DNA: TGCAGCGTTGGGGGGGGACAGCTGAACACTGAAGCTTTCTTT.

This clone was counted a single time. CDR3 amino acids: CATSRERSWGNQPQHF. In DNA, the CDR3 is TGTGCCACCAGCAGAGAAAGGTCGTGGGGCAATCAGCCCCAGCATTTT. J is TRBJ1-5 and V is TRBV15; D uncertain. The germline V and J ends were trimmed by 0 bases and 2 bases, with 11 bases remaining between them. The germline V gene encodes CDR1 LNHNV and CDR2 YYDKDF (reference sequence). The CDR3 totals 16 residues.

This chain links TRBV10-3 with TRBJ2-5, with D perhaps given as TRBD1 or TRBD2 (7 bases each). Germline loops: CDR1 ENHRY, CDR2 SYGVKD. V was clipped by 8 bases and J by 3 bases, with 16 bases between them. The CDR3 runs 14 residues. CDR3 region: CAIGGQGGKETQYF. In nucleotides, the CDR3 is TGTGCCATCGGAGGGCAGGGGGGGAAAGAGACCCAGTACTTC.

The chain has TRBV18 and TRBJ1-3, with D perhaps matching TRBD1 (6 bases). This CDR3 has 20 amino acids. CDR1 KGHSH and CDR2 LQKENI come from the germline V gene. The V gene lost 6 bases and the J gene lost 0 bases, with 27 bases spanning the gap. The CDR3 region is CASSPARGQGNTISGNTIYF. The CDR3 coding sequence is TGTGCCAGCTCCCCCGCGCGGGGACAAGGGAATACCATCTCTGGAAACACCATATATTTT.

CDR3 region: CASSYFRLADYNEQFF. CDR3 sequence (DNA): TGTGCCAGCAGTTATTTTAGACTAGCGGACTACAATGAGCAGTTCTTC. The chain has TRBV6-2 or TRBV6-3 and TRBJ2-1; 9 bases match TRBD2. Germline CDR1 reads MNHEY; CDR2 reads SVGEGT. The V segment lost 3 bases and the J segment 3 bases; nucleotides outside the gene matches: 6. This CDR3 is 16 amino acids long.

This chain links TRBV5-1 with TRBJ2-1, with 7 nucleotides matching TRBD1. Trimming took 0 bases from V and 7 from J; bases not matched to a gene: 7. Germline V gives CDR1 SGHRS, CDR2 YFSETQ. This CDR3 contains 15 residues. This chain's CDR3 is CASSLDGTAKNEQFF. Here the CDR3 DNA reads TGCGCCAGCAGCTTGGACGGGACAGCTAAAAATGAGCAGTTCTTC.

CDR3 nucleotides: TGTGCCAGCAGCCAAGGTCCCTACCAAGAGACCCAGTACTTC. It yields the protein CASSQGPYQETQYF. The chain couples TRBV3-1 (or the pseudogene TRBV3-2) to TRBJ2-5; no clear D gene. Trimming cost V 1 base and J 0 bases, with 6 bases left between them. The CDR3 sequence is 14 residues long. Germline values: CDR1 LGHDT, CDR2 YNNKEL (reference sequence).

This clone was picked up one time. The chain is built from TRBV7-9 and TRBJ1-3; weak D call: TRBD1 (5 bases). Trimming shortened V by 1 base and J by 2 bases, and 9 bases separated the two germline ends. The CDR3 consists of 15 residues. CDR1 and CDR2 (germline): SEHNR, FQNEAQ (reference sequence). The CDR3 bases are TGTGCCAGCAGCTTAGATCAGGGTACTGGAAACACCATATATTTT. This gives the protein CASSLDQGTGNTIYF. The whole variable domain, remainder taken from reference TRBV7-9 and TRBJ1-3, is DTGVSQNPRHKITKRGQNVTFRCDPISEHNRLYWYRQTLGQGPEFLTYFQNEAQLEKSRLLSDRFSAERPKGSFSTLEIQRTEQGDSAMYLCASSLDQGTGNTIYFGEGSWLTVV.

J is TRBJ2-1 and V is TRBV4-2, with 13 bases fitting TRBD2. The length of the CDR3 is 16 residues. Germline CDR1 is LGHNA and CDR2 is YNFKEQ. Trimming cost V 1 base and J 7 bases; bases outside gene matches: 4. CDR3 nucleotide sequence: TGTGCCAGCAGCCAAGGGGGACTAGCGGGAACAAATGAGCAGTTCTTC. It codes for CASSQGGLAGTNEQFF.

This chain connects TRBV19 to TRBJ2-2; D assignment may be TRBD1 or TRBD2 (5 bases each). Germline V gene lookup returns CDR1 LNHDA and CDR2 SQIVND (reference sequence). Between the trimmed V and J ends, which lost 5 bases and 4 bases, there was a span of 11 bases. CDR3 size: 14 residues. The chain's CDR3 is CASSWGSSTGELFF. CDR3 DNA sequence: TGTGCCAGTAGTTGGGGGTCGTCCACCGGGGAGCTGTTTTTT.

This clone was found a few times. Other nucleotide sequences in the sample specify the same CDR3. The rearrangement uses TRBV18 and TRBJ1-3, with unresolved D. Germline-derived CDR1 and CDR2 are KGHSH and LQKENI. Trimming shortened V by 5 bases and J by 4 bases, and 6 bases separated the two germline ends. The length of the CDR3 is 12 residues. The CDR3 spells CASSSPGNTIYF. The CDR3, as DNA: TGTGCCAGCTCATCCCCGGGAAACACCATATATTTT.

The chain has TRBV20-1 and TRBJ1-1; D is unresolved. V was shortened by 1 base and J by 6 bases, with 6 bases between the two germline ends. The V gene's germline CDR1 is DFQATT and CDR2 SNEGSKA (reference sequence). The CDR3 extends over 11 amino acids. The CDR3 bases are TGCAGTGCTAGAGCCCCACCTGAAGCTTTCTTT. Amino acid sequence: CSARAPPEAFF.

The V and J genes are TRBV28 and TRBJ2-7, with a tentative D call TRBD1 (6 bases). V lost 1 base and J 6 bases, leaving 16 bases between the germline ends. The germline gives CDR1 MDHEN, CDR2 SYDVKM. The CDR3 sequence is 15 residues long. In nucleotides, the CDR3 is TGTGCCAGCAGTTTATCGGCACAGGGACGTTCCGAGCAGTACTTC. Translation: CASSLSAQGRSEQYF.

This clone showed up just once. This chain joins TRBV30 and TRBJ1-1; the D is unclear. This CDR3 spans 12 amino acids. Trimming left V 0 bases short and J 6 bases short, with 8 bases between. The V gene's germline CDR1 is GTSNPN and CDR2 SVGIG (reference sequence). For the CDR3, the DNA is TGTGCCTGGAGTGTAAACGGGGCTGAAGCTTTCTTT. It specifies CAWSVNGAEAFF.

The chain combines TRBV15 with TRBJ2-3, with a tentative D call TRBD2 (5 bases). The CDR3 covers 13 residues. V lost 5 bases and J lost 6, with 12 bases in between. The germline gives CDR1 LNHNV, CDR2 YYDKDF (reference sequence). The CDR3 loop reads CATSPQRRDTQYF. In nucleotides, the CDR3 is TGTGCCACCAGCCCTCAAAGGAGGGATACGCAGTATTTT.

CDR3 sequence reads: CASSSKREGGDTQYF. The CDR3 bases are TGTGCCAGCAGCTCTAAGCGGGAGGGAGGAGATACGCAGTATTTT. The chain couples TRBV7-9 to TRBJ2-3; 10 nucleotides agree with TRBD2. The junction had 6 bases not matched to a gene; V was cut back by 4 bases and J by 5 bases. This CDR3 has 15 residues. Germline CDR1 reads SEHNR; CDR2 reads FQNEAQ (reference sequence).

This clone appeared a few times. The rearrangement links TRBV12-3 or TRBV12-4 to TRBJ1-5; D is possibly TRBD1 (6 bases). The V end was cut by 3 bases, the J end by 6 bases, with 9 bases between. The CDR3 spans 13 residues. CDR3 region: CASSFRGSQPQHF. The CDR3 bases are TGTGCCAGCAGTTTCAGGGGTTCTCAGCCCCAGCATTTT.

In this sample, this clone turned up once. The J gene is TRBJ2-5, the V gene TRBV2; 9 bases line up with TRBD1. Germline-derived CDR1 and CDR2 are SNHLY and FYNNEI. J was trimmed by 4 bases and V by 4 bases; bases with no gene match: 10. The CDR3 is 16 amino acids. CDR3 in DNA: TGTGCCAGCAGTGTTAATACAGGGGGCGGATTAGAGACCCAGTACTTC. This encodes CASSVNTGGGLETQYF. Variable domain in full (rest from reference TRBV2 and TRBJ2-5): EPEVTQTPSHQVTQMGQEVILRCVPISNHLYFYWYRQILGQKVEFLVSFYNNEISEKSEIFDDQFSVERPDGSNFTLKIRSTKLEDSAMYFCASSVNTGGGLETQYFGPGTRLLVL.

The gene calls are TRBV4-3 and TRBJ2-3; 8 nucleotides align to TRBD2. The CDR3 runs to 17 residues. The germline V gene has CDR1 LGHNA and CDR2 YSLEER. The CDR3 sequence is CPRSPLWSGGGTDTQYF. In nucleotides, the CDR3 is TGCCCCCGCAGCCCCCTCTGGAGCGGGGGTGGCACAGATACGCAGTATTTT.

The CDR3 DNA sequence: TGTGCCAGTCGCCCGGACAGCCATAATTCACCCCTCCACTTT. This translates into CASRPDSHNSPLHF. The rearrangement links TRBV19 to TRBJ1-6; TRBD1 is a possible D gene (6 bases). Germline V lookup: CDR1 LNHDA, CDR2 SQIVND (reference sequence). The CDR3 runs 14 residues. Trimming stripped 8 bases from V and 5 bases from J, with 13 bases between.

V usage is TRBV5-6 and J usage is TRBJ1-4; the D is unclear. The CDR3 sequence is 13 residues long. V was cut by 1 base and J by 5 bases, with 6 bases left in between. CDR1 is SGHDT, CDR2 YYEEEE, per germline. The CDR3 spells CASSLRANEKLFF. The CDR3 DNA follows: TGTGCCAGCAGCTTGAGGGCAAATGAAAAACTGTTTTTT.

CDR3 sequence (DNA): TGTGCCAGCAGCTTTGACCCAGCGGACGGAAACACCATATATTTT. Its protein product is CASSFDPADGNTIYF. The V call is TRBV5-5, the J call TRBJ1-3; the D is unclear. The CDR3 has 15 amino acids. Trimming pared 2 bases from V and 4 bases from J, leaving 13 bases between. CDR1 is SGHKS, CDR2 YYEKEE, per germline (reference sequence).

About this clone itself: The junction and the germline gene differ at one end; a read error may be behind it. V and J are TRBV25-1 and TRBJ2-1; 11 bases line up with TRBD2. Germline lookup yields CDR1 MGHDK and CDR2 SYGVNS. CDR3 size: 16 residues. The CDR3 sequence is CATTDWGTSGVNQQFF. The CDR3 DNA sequence: TGTGCCACCACGGATTGGGGGACTAGCGGAGTCAATCAGCAGTTCTTC.

This clone turned up a few times. V gene TRBV28 combines with J gene TRBJ2-1, with 12 bases that match TRBD2. Looked up from germline, CDR1 is MDHEN and CDR2 is SYDVKM. V gave up 6 bases and J gave up 0 bases; unmatched junction bases: 12. The CDR3 consists of 19 residues. The CDR3 coding sequence is TGTGCCAGCAGACCGCCGGGACTAGCGGGTTCCAGCTCCTACAATGAGCAGTTCTTC. It encodes CASRPPGLAGSSSYNEQFF. The complete variable domain, with remaining parts taken from reference TRBV28 and TRBJ2-1, reads DVKVTQSSRYLVKRTGEKVFLECVQDMDHENMFWYRQDPGLGLRLIYFSYDVKMKEKGDIPEGYSVSREKKERFSLILESASTNQTSMYLCASRPPGLAGSSSYNEQFFGPGTRLTVL.

This clone was observed a single time. The V and J genes are TRBV5-5 and TRBJ2-7; D may be TRBD1 (6 bases). CDR1 and CDR2 from the germline V gene are SGHKS and YYEKEE (reference sequence). This CDR3 contains 12 residues. Trimming left V 4 bases short and J 7 bases short, with 12 bases between. The CDR3 region has the DNA TGTGCCAGCAGCCGCAACAGGGAAGAGCAGTACTTC. Its translation: CASSRNREEQYF.